This T cell receptor beta chain came from a study of T cell responses to AZD1222 COVID-19 vaccine. Findings of the study overall: Variant regions that are unmutated are reportedly the target of nearly half of spike-specific TCRs. Clonal diversity may have been underestimated in mostly white British donors. Sampling captured repertoires only after the peak T cell response. Spike-specific TCR depth and breadth grew after two AZD1222 doses.

Clones were read by immunoSEQ multiplex PCR, and TCRdb kept only the in-frame ones, dropping some. This sample has roughly 98,000 clones, with 90% to 95% found just once. About this clone: Its antigen is as yet unknown.

CDR1 SGHVS and CDR2 FQNEAQ come from the germline V gene. This CDR3 has 13 residues. V lost 5 bases and J 7 bases, leaving 13 bases between the germline ends. Here the sequenced sample was peripheral blood, taken on day 0 of AZD1222 vaccination. The source of this sequence is an adult in good health. The rearrangement joins TRBV7-8 to TRBJ2-3; no definite D call. The CDR3 spells CASSAPVLNTQYF. Here the CDR3 DNA reads TGTGCCAGCAGCGCGCCCGTTTTGAATACGCAGTATTTT. The entire variable domain, with the rest obtained from reference TRBV7-8 and TRBJ2-3, is as follows: GAGVSQSPRYKVAKRGQDVALRCDPISGHVSLFWYQQALGQGPEFLTYFQNEAQLDKSGLPSDRFFAERPEGSVSTLKIQRTQQEDSAVYLCASSAPVLNTQYFGPGTRLTVL.